This TCR beta chain was identified during a study of blood T cells in healthy people across ages. Whole-study context: Capturing about one barcoded beta molecule per two T cells was achieved by template switching. Overall study findings and caveats: Older age coincided with a roughly linear decline in TCR beta diversity per million T cells.

Isolation of PBMCs gave at least 7 million cells per sample. PCR was performed a second time for about 7 to 11 cycles using a sample-barcoded 5' primer and a J-beta primer mix. Through a template-switch adaptor with 12 random nucleotides, each cDNA molecule received a tag. A single record per CDR3 protein comes from TCRdb applying MiXCR to the 5' RACE reads. This sample has about 720,000 distinct CDR3 sequences; about 20% occur once, and the top ten carry less than 25%. Between the trimmed V and J ends, which lost 2 bases and 2 bases, there was a span of 8 bases. The CDR3 runs 14 residues. Germline V CDR1 and CDR2: SGHTA, FQGNSA. This clonotype was found a few times. Its cognate antigen is unknown.

This chain joins TRBV7-2 and TRBJ2-3; D gene ambiguous. The sequence came from a man between 70 and 80 years old in good health. The sample consisted of blood. The chain's CDR3 is CASSLRQVTDTQYF. In nucleotides, the CDR3 is TGTGCCAGCAGCTTACGTCAGGTCACAGATACGCAGTATTTT.